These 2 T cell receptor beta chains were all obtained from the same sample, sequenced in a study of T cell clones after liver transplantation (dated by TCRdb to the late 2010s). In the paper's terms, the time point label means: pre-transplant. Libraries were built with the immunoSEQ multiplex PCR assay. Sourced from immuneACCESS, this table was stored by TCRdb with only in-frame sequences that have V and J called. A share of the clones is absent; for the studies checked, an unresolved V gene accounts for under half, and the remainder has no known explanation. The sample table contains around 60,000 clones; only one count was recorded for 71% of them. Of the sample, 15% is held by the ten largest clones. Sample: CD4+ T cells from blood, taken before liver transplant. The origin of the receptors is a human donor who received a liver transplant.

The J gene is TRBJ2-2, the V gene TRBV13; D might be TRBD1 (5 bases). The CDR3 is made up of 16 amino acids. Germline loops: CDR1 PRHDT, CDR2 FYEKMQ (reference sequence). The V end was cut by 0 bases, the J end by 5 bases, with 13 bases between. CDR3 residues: CASSLGLGLVTGELFF. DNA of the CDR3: TGTGCCAGCAGCTTAGGGTTGGGGCTGGTGACCGGGGAGCTGTTTTTT.

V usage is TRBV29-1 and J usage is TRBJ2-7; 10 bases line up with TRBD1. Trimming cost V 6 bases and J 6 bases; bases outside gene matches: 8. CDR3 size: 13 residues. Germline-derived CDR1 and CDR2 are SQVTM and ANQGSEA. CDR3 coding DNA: TGCAGCGTGGTGACAGGGGGCTTAATCGAGCAGTACTTC. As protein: CSVVTGGLIEQYF.